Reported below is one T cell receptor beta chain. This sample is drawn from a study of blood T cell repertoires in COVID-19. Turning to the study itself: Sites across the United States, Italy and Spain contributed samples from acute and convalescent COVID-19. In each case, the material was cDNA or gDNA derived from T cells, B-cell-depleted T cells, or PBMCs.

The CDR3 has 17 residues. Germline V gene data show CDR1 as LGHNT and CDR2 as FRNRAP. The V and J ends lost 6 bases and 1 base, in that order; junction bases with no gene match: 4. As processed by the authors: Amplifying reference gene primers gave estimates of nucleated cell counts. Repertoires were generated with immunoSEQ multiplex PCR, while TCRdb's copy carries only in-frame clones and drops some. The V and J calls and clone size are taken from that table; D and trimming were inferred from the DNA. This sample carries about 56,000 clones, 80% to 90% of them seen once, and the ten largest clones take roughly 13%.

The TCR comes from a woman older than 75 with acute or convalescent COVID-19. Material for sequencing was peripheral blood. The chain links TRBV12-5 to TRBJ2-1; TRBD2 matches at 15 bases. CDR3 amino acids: CASGRGTSGGSYNEQFF. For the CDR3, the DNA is TGTGCTAGTGGCCGAGGGACTAGCGGGGGGTCCTACAATGAGCAGTTCTTC.